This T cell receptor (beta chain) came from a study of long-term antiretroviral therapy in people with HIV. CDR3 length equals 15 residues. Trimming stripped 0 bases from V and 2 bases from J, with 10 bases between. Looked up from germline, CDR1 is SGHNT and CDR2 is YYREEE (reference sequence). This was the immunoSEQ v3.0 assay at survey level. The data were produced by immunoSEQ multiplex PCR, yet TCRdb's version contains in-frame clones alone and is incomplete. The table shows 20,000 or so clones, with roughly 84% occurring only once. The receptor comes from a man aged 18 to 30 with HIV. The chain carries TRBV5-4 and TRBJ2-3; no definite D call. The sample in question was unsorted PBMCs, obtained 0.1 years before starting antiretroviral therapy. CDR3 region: CASSLVGSLTDTQYF. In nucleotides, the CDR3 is TGTGCCAGCAGCTTGGTCGGCAGCCTCACAGATACGCAGTATTTT.